This T cell receptor beta chain was identified during a study of PD-1 blockade in classical Hodgkin lymphoma. CDR1 is SGHDT and CDR2 is YYEEEE in the germline V gene. J lost 8 bases, V lost 2 bases, and 4 bases had no gene match. This CDR3 contains 14 residues. The patients all showed relapse after autologous stem cell transplantation, while their brentuximab vedotin exposure varied. Clones were read by immunoSEQ multiplex PCR, and TCRdb kept only the in-frame ones, dropping some. The data hold 40,000 to 50,000 clones, with around four fifths observed a single time. Sample: peripheral blood mononuclear cells (PBMCs), taken at baseline. This rearrangement joins TRBV5-6 to TRBJ1-6; 7 nucleotides line up with TRBD1. This receptor was identified in a human donor with classical Hodgkin lymphoma. The CDR3 loop is CASSFFQGDSPLHF. The CDR3 nucleotides are TGTGCCAGCAGCTTCTTTCAGGGGGATTCACCCCTCCACTTT. Using reference TRBV5-6 and TRBJ1-6 for the parts outside the CDR3, the full variable domain is DAGVTQSPTHLIKTRGQQVTLRCSPKSGHDTVSWYQQALGQGPQFIFQYYEEEERQRGNFPDRFSGHQFPNYSSELNVNALLLGDSALYLCASSFFQGDSPLHFGNGTRLTVT.